These 3 T cell receptor beta chains originate from one sample sequenced in a study of cytomegalovirus exposure and HLA in healthy donors. The table came from immunoSEQ multiplex PCR; TCRdb's copy has only in-frame clones and leaves some out. Counted here are roughly 250,000 clones, about 90% occurring once; the ten biggest clones make up 0.95% to 1.5%. The specimen was PBMCs. These receptors all come from a woman between 25 and 40 years old in good health and CMV-seropositive.

The genes are TRBV10-3 and TRBJ1-2, with 9 nucleotides matching TRBD1. Per germline, CDR1 ENHRY and CDR2 SYGVKD. The CDR3 length is 14 residues. The J segment lost 2 bases and the V segment lost 2 bases, leaving 0 bases of the junction unmatched. CDR3 bases: TGTGCCATCAGTGAGACAGGGGGCAACTATGGCTACACCTTC. This sequence encodes CAISETGGNYGYTF.

CDR3: CASSFAGSGTEAFF. The CDR3 DNA reads as TGCGCCAGCAGCTTTGCCGGATCGGGAACTGAAGCTTTCTTT. The chain has TRBV5-1 and TRBJ1-1; D uncertain. The CDR3 loop spans 14 amino acids. The germline CDR1 and CDR2 sequences are SGHRS and YFSETQ. Trimming shortened V by 2 bases and J by 5 bases, and 13 bases separated the two germline ends.

The gene calls are TRBV28 and TRBJ1-1; 9 positions agree with TRBD1. The germline V gene encodes CDR1 MDHEN and CDR2 SYDVKM. With V trimmed by 1 base and J by 9 bases, 12 bases remained unmatched. The CDR3 runs to 16 residues. The chain's CDR3 is CASSLLAAGQGRKAFF. In nucleotides, the CDR3 is TGTGCCAGCAGTTTATTAGCAGCGGGACAGGGTCGAAAAGCTTTCTTT.